This TCR beta chain was sequenced for a study of cytotoxic CD8 clonotypes in ibrutinib-treated CLL. Study-level information: Response samples were taken after a median roughly 12 months of treatment, range 6 to 36. Broader study findings: Baseline-level clonality went beyond age-matched healthy donors and moved in step with circulating CD8+ T-cell counts.

Of note for this clone: Its target is unknown.

The CDR3 runs to 15 residues. The germline CDR1 and CDR2 sequences are SNHLY and FYNNEI. V was pared by 5 bases and J by 1 base, with 12 bases between. The data were produced by immunoSEQ multiplex PCR, yet TCRdb's version contains in-frame clones alone and is incomplete. The table includes approximately 200,000 clones, around three quarters detected once. This material consisted of PBMCs, taken after 24 months of ibrutinib treatment. The V and J genes are TRBV2 and TRBJ1-5; D is unclear. The TCR originated in a human donor with chronic lymphocytic leukemia. CDR3 sequence: CASSPGWESNQPQHF. The CDR3 region has the DNA TGTGCCAGCAGTCCAGGTTGGGAAAGCAATCAGCCCCAGCATTTT. The full variable domain, completed using reference TRBV2 and TRBJ1-5, is EPEVTQTPSHQVTQMGQEVILRCVPISNHLYFYWYRQILGQKVEFLVSFYNNEISEKSEIFDDQFSVERPDGSNFTLKIRSTKLEDSAMYFCASSPGWESNQPQHFGDGTRLSIL.